The clone carrying this T cell receptor beta chain was counted many times. The CDR3 runs 13 residues. Germline lookup yields CDR1 LNHDA and CDR2 SQIVND (reference sequence). V was trimmed by 1 base and J by 0 bases, leaving 3 bases between them. The data are from a study of early T cells in non-severe SARS-CoV-2 infection. In TCRdb, the 5' RACE reads were re-called with MiXCR into one record per CDR3 protein. The data contain 85,000 to 100,000 distinct CDR3 sequences, approximately 11% of them singletons. This TCR derives from an adult who was a healthcare worker with PCR-confirmed SARS-CoV-2 infection or an uninfected control (not recorded which). The V gene is TRBV19, the J gene TRBJ2-5; D unresolved. The sequencing here drew on whole blood, taken at baseline. The CDR3 nucleotides are TGTGCCAGTAGTATAGGGTACCAAGAGACCCAGTACTTC. It codes for CASSIGYQETQYF.